This T cell receptor (beta chain) was sequenced for a study of cytomegalovirus exposure and HLA in healthy donors. Study-wide results and limits: First-cohort TCR clusters tended to co-occur in the 90 to 150 validation repertoires, a later analysis found.

Remarks on this clone: No antigen is known for it.

Trimming took 4 bases from V and 6 from J; bases not matched to a gene: 10. Germline V lookup: CDR1 SGDLS, CDR2 YYNGEE. This CDR3 has 15 residues. This table comes from immunoSEQ multiplex PCR, and its TCRdb copy is limited to in-frame clones, with some not included. Of around 58,000 clones listed, around 88% were seen once; the top ten hold about 1.5%. This sequence originates from a woman between 18 and 30 years old in good health and CMV-seronegative. Sequencing used PBMCs. V gene TRBV9 combines with J gene TRBJ2-3; 8 bases match TRBD1. CDR3: CASSTQGQELDTQYF. CDR3 nucleotide sequence: TGTGCCAGCAGCACTCAGGGACAGGAGCTGGATACGCAGTATTTT.